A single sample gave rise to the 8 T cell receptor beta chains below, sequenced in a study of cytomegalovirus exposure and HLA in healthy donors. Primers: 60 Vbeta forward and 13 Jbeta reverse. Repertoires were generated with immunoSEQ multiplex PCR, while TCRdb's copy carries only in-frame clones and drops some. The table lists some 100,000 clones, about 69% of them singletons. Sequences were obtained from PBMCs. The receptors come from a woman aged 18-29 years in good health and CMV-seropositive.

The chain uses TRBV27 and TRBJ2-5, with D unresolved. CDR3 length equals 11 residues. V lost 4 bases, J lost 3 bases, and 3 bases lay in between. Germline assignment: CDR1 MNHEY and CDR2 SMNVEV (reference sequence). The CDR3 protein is CASSSEETQYF. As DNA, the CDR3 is TGTGCCAGCAGTTCCGAAGAGACCCAGTACTTC.

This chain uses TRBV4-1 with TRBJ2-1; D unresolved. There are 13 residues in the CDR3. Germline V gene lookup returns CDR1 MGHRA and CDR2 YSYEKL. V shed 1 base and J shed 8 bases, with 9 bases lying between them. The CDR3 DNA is TGCGCCAGCAGCCAAGCCTCGGTAGATGAGCAGTTCTTC. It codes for CASSQASVDEQFF.

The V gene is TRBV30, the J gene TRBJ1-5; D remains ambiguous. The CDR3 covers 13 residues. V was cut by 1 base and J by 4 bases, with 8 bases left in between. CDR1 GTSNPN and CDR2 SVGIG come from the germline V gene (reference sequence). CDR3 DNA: TGTGCCTGGAGTGACCAGACAAATCAGCCCCAGCATTTT. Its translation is CAWSDQTNQPQHF.

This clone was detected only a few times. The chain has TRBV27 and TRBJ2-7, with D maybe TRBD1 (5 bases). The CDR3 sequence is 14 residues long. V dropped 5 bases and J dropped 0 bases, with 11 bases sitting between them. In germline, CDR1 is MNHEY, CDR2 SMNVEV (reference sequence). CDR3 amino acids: CASSTGQVSYEQYF. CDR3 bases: TGTGCCAGCAGTACTGGACAAGTCTCCTACGAGCAGTACTTC.

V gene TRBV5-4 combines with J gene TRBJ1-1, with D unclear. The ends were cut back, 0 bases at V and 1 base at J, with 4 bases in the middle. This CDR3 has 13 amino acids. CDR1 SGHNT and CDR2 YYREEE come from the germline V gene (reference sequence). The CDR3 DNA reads TGTGCCAGCAGCTTGGACAGGAACACTGAAGCTTTCTTT. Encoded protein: CASSLDRNTEAFF.

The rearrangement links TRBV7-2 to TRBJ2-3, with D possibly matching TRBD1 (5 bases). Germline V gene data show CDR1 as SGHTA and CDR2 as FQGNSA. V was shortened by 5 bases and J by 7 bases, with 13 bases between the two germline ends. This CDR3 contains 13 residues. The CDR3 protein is CASSPQGANTQYF. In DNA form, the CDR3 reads TGTGCCAGCAGCCCCCAAGGGGCGAATACGCAGTATTTT. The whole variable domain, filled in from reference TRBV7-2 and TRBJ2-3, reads GAGVSQSPSNKVTEKGKDVELRCDPISGHTALYWYRQSLGQGLEFLIYFQGNSAPDKSGLPSDRFSAERTGGSVSTLTIQRTQQEDSAVYLCASSPQGANTQYFGPGTRLTVL.

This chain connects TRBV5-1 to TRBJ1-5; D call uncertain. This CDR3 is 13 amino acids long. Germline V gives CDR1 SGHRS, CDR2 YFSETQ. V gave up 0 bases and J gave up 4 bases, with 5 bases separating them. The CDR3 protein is CASSLDSNQPQHF. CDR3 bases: TGCGCCAGCAGCTTGGATAGTAATCAGCCCCAGCATTTT.

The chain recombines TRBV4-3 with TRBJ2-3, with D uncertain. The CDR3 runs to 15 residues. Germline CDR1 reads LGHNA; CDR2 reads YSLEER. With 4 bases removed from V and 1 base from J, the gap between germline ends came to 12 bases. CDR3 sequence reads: CASSRHASGTDTQYF. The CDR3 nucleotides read TGCGCCAGCAGCCGGCACGCTTCTGGCACAGATACGCAGTATTTT.